The sequence of this TCR beta chain was determined in a study of post-analysis software for immune sequencing data (dated by TCRdb to the mid-2010s). For context, the study as a whole: Disease courses on record covered relapsing-remitting, secondary progressive and progressive-relapsing multiple sclerosis, though some patients had no subtype annotation. The patient repertoires were compared against about 10 previously published healthy control repertoires obtained from donors aged 6 to 25 years. A subset of samples was prepared in parallel using single-end sample barcoding, then pooled and co-amplified after Illumina adapter ligation. Findings and caveats that apply to the study as a whole: Compared with controls, multiple sclerosis patients had significantly lower normalized Chao1 diversity, a finding suggesting substantial peripheral T-cell clonal expansion. Roughly 5 TRBV segments, including TRBV5-6, TRBV5-1 and TRBV20-1, were significantly more frequent in patients than controls. Strong co-clustering of samples prepared in the same batch was shown by direct clustering with F measure, prompting a batch-effect correction. The control group was slightly older than the multiple sclerosis patient group.

Germline trimming amounts to 3 bases on V and 5 bases on J, with 10 as the count of junction bases outside the gene matches. Reading the germline V gene gives CDR1 SGHRS and CDR2 YFSETQ. From cysteine to phenylalanine, the CDR3 is 16 amino acids long. CDR3 DNA only is kept here, 48 bases in frame from base 1. Points on this clonotype: It lacks a known antigen. Within one base of it there is no much larger clone, and no base qualities were kept.

To demonstrate the VDJtools post-analysis software, TCR beta repertoires were profiled from the peripheral blood of about 13 young patients with multiple sclerosis. The multiple sclerosis patients were children and adolescents between roughly 6 and 17 years of age. Receptor libraries were prepared by PCR. The data were produced on an Illumina HiSeq 2500. To reduce PCR and sequencing biases, unique molecular identifiers were built into the TCR beta cDNA libraries. Approximately 500,000 cDNA molecules were obtained per 1 to 10 million input T cells, so each molecule approximated one T cell. The patient libraries were prepared and sequenced using the same protocol as the earlier healthy control dataset. Samples belonging to the same batch were prepared together, multiplexed and sequenced on a shared HiSeq lane. Per the original workflow: MIGEC handled the raw barcoded reads, throwing out single-read molecular identifier groups before consensus assembly and CDR3 extraction. Clonotype tables were post-analysed with VDJtools, normalizing diversity by down-sampling all datasets to the smallest sample size. To correct batch-related cross-sample contamination, repertoire overlap clustering matched CDR3 amino acid sequences but not nucleotide sequences. TCRdb took the public reads, trimmed them with fastp at Q25, ran MiXCR for clone calling and kept in-frame beta chains. Rows matching on CDR3 protein sequence are summarized as one entry with the most common DNA and genes. TCRdb's processing, not the study's, gives the V and J calls here. This sample gives about 810,000 distinct CDR3 sequences in total; around 50% of them show up just once. Over 4% of the sample is held by the ten biggest clonotypes.

Recombination linked TRBV5-1 to TRBJ2-1, with TRBD1 matching 8 junction bases. The TCR was taken from a girl aged 10 to 17 with multiple sclerosis. The sample comprised blood. The CDR3 corresponds to CASSSPPGQGNNEQFF. The bases read TGCGCCAGCAGCTCCCCCCCCGGACAGGGCAACAATGAGCAGTTCTTC.